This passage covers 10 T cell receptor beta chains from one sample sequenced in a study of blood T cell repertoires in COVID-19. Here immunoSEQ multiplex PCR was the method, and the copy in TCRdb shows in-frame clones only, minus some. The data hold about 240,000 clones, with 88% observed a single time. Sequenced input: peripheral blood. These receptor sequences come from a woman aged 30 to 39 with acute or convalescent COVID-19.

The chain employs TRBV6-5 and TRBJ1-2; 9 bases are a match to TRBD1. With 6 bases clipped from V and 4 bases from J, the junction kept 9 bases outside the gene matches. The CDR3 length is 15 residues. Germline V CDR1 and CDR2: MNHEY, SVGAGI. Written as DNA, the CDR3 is TGTGCCAGCAGGCGATTCCGACAGGGGGTCTATGGCTACACCTTC. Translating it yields CASRRFRQGVYGYTF.

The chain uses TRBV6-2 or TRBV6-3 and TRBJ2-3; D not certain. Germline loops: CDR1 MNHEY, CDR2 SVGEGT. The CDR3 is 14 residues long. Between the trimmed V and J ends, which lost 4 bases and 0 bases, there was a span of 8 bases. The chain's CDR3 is CASSSLVSTDTQYF. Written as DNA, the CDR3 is TGTGCCAGCAGTTCTCTAGTGAGCACAGATACGCAGTATTTT.

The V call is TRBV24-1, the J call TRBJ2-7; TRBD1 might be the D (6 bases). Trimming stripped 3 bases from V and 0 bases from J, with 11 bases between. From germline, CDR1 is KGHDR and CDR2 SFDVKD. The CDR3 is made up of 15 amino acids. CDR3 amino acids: CATSDENRDSYEQYF. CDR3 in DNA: TGTGCCACCAGTGATGAAAACAGGGACTCCTACGAGCAGTACTTC.

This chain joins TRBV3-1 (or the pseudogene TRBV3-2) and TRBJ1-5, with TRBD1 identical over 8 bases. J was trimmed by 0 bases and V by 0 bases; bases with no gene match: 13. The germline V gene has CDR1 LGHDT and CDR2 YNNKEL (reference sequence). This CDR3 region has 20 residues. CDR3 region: CASSQDLRTGRRDSNQPQHF. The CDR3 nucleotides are TGTGCCAGCAGCCAAGATCTTAGGACAGGGCGGAGGGATAGCAATCAGCCCCAGCATTTT.

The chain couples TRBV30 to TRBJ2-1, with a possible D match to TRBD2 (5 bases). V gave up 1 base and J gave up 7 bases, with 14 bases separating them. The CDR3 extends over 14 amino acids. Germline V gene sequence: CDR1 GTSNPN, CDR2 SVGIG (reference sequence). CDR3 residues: CAWSEAVLGNEQFF. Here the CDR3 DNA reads TGTGCCTGGAGTGAAGCGGTCCTAGGGAATGAGCAGTTCTTC.

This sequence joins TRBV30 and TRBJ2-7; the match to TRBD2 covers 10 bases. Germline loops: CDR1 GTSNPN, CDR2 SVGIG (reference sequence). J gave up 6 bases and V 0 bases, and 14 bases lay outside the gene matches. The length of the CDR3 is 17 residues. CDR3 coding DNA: TGTGCCTGGAGTGTAGTGGCTAGCGGGAGAGCCGTGGTCGAGCAGTACTTC. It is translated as CAWSVVASGRAVVEQYF. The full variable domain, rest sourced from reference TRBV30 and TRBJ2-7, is SQTIHQWPATLVQPVGSPLSLECTVEGTSNPNLYWYRQAAGRGLQLLFYSVGIGQISSEVPQNLSASRPQDRQFILSSKKLLLSDSGFYLCAWSVVASGRAVVEQYFGPGTRLTVT.

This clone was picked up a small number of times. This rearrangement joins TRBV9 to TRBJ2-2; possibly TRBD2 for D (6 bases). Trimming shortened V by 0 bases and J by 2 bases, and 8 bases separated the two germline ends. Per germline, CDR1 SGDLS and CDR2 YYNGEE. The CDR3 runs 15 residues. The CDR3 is CASSVGGANTGELFF. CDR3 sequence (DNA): TGTGCCAGCAGCGTAGGCGGGGCCAACACCGGGGAGCTGTTTTTT.

The CDR3, as DNA: TGTGCCAGCAGCTTAGGTGACAGGGGGAGATTGGAGACCCAGTACTTC. Protein: CASSLGDRGRLETQYF. The chain employs TRBV11-3 and TRBJ2-5, with TRBD1 matching 9 bases. This CDR3 has 16 amino acids. Germline V gene sequence: CDR1 SGHNT, CDR2 YENEEA. V was pared by 1 base and J by 5 bases, with 8 bases of the junction left unmatched.

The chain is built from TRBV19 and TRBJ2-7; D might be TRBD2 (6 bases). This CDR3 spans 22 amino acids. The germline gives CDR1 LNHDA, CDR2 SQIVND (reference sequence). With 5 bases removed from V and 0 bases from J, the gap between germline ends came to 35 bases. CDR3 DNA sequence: TGTGCCAGTAGTCAACTCTCCCGTGCGCAACTAGCCGCCAGAACGAGCTCCTACGAGCAGTACTTC. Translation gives CASSQLSRAQLAARTSSYEQYF. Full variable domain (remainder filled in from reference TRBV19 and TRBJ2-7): DGGITQSPKYLFRKEGQNVTLSCEQNLNHDAMYWYRQDPGQGLRLIYYSQIVNDFQKGDIAEGYSVSREKKESFPLTVTSAQKNPTAFYLCASSQLSRAQLAARTSSYEQYFGPGTRLTVT.

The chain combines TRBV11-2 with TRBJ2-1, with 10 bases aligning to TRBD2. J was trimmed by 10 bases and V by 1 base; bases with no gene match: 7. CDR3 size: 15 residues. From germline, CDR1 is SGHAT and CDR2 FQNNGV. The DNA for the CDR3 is TGTGCCAGCAGCTTAGGACTAGCGGGCGGGAGGGAGCAGTTCTTC. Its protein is CASSLGLAGGREQFF.